This note documents a single T cell receptor (beta chain) sequence. Its antigen is unknown. Clones were read by immunoSEQ multiplex PCR, and TCRdb kept only the in-frame ones, dropping some. The sample consists of under 20,000 clones, over 60% of them appearing once. The sample originates from a study of somatic mutations in cytotoxic T cells in rheumatoid arthritis. Overall study context: Prior to any treatment and right after diagnosis, patient blood (about 30 ml EDTA) was drawn.

Study-wide results and limits: The slight TRBV07 underrepresentation in rheumatoid arthritis patients was not adjusted for multiple comparisons.

The CDR3 is made up of 14 amino acids. Germline V gene data show CDR1 as PRHDT and CDR2 as FYEKMQ (reference sequence). V was shortened by 2 bases and J by 0 bases, with 8 bases between the two germline ends. Sequencing was done on a sample of CD8+ T cells sorted from blood. The TCR was taken from an adult with rheumatoid arthritis. The V call is TRBV13, the J call TRBJ2-7; no firm D call. The CDR3 region has the DNA TGTGCCAGCAGCTTATTCTACAGCTCCTACGAGCAGTACTTC. Its protein product is CASSLFYSSYEQYF.